Listed below are T cell receptor beta chains from one sample, sequenced in a study of cytomegalovirus exposure and HLA in healthy donors. TCRdb's copy holds only in-frame clones and misses some; the assay was immunoSEQ multiplex PCR. Here the sample spans 100,000 to 150,000 clones, 70% to 85% being singletons. Sequenced: PBMCs. The source is a man aged 50 to 59 in good health and CMV-seropositive. The CDR3 runs from the conserved cysteine through the conserved F or W. A D gene is named only where the DNA matches it firmly. Part of the rows lack a size; the others show once, few, many or a class for expanded clones.

>TRBV6-5|.|TRBD1|TRBJ1-1
CASSYTDRRMNTEAFF
TGTGCCAGCAGTTACACGGACAGGCGTATGAACACTGAAGCTTTCTTT
>TRBV9|.|.|TRBJ2-2
CASSVRGEDTGELFF
TGTGCCAGCAGCGTCAGAGGGGAGGACACCGGGGAGCTGTTTTTT
>TRBV5-1|.|TRBD1|TRBJ2-7
CASSLTGGSKNEQYF
TGCGCCAGCAGCTTGACAGGGGGAAGTAAGAACGAGCAGTACTTC
>TRBV19|.|.|TRBJ1-1
CASSFVTRAYEAFF
TGTGCCAGTAGTTTTGTGACGAGGGCATATGAAGCTTTCTTT
>TRBV28|few|TRBD1|TRBJ2-7
CASGGTGVSKQYF
TGTGCCAGCGGGGGGACAGGGGTTTCTAAGCAGTACTTC
>TRBV9|.|TRBD2|TRBJ2-3
CASSPGTSGRTDTQYF
TGTGCCAGCAGCCCAGGGACTAGCGGTCGCACAGATACGCAGTATTTT
>TRBV28|few|.|TRBJ1-6
CASSSTGYNSPLHF
TGTGCCAGCAGTTCCACAGGGTACAATTCACCCCTCCACTTT
>TRBV6-6|.|.|TRBJ2-7
CASRYSQGPYEQYF
TGTGCCAGCAGGTACTCGCAGGGCCCCTACGAGCAGTACTTC
>TRBV28|.|TRBD2|TRBJ2-3
CASSSIGTKTDTQYF
TGTGCCAGCAGTTCCATCGGGACTAAAACAGATACGCAGTATTTT
>TRBV6-1|.|TRBD1|TRBJ1-5
CASIDGTGLHQPQHF
TGTGCCAGCATCGATGGGACAGGGCTCCATCAGCCCCAGCATTTT
>TRBV7-7|.|TRBD1|TRBJ2-2
CASSPRQGVGTGELFF
TGTGCTAGCAGCCCAAGACAGGGGGTCGGCACCGGGGAGCTGTTTTTT
>TRBV27|.|.|TRBJ1-1
CASSITENTEAFF
TGTGCCAGCAGTATTACAGAGAACACTGAAGCTTTCTTT
>TRBV5-1|.|.|TRBJ2-1
CASSFSREAEQFF
TGCGCCAGCAGCTTTAGCAGGGAGGCCGAGCAGTTCTTC
>TRBV7-6|.|.|TRBJ2-3
CASSPSGTSPLSGDTQYF
TGTGCCAGCAGCCCATCGGGAACTTCCCCACTTTCCGGCGATACGCAGTATTTT
>TRBV6-6|.|TRBD1|TRBJ1-2
CASSWDSDYGYTF
TGTGCCAGCAGTTGGGACAGCGACTATGGCTACACCTTC
>TRBV6-5|few|TRBD1|TRBJ2-1
CASRRGTAAWEQFF
TGTGCCAGCAGGCGAGGGACAGCTGCTTGGGAGCAGTTCTTC
>TRBV27|.|TRBD1|TRBJ1-2
CASSRQGSDGYTF
TGTGCCAGCAGCCGACAGGGATCGGACGGCTACACCTTC
>TRBV11-2|.|.|TRBJ2-7
CASSLRSGSHEQYF
TGTGCCAGCAGCTTAAGGTCCGGGTCCCACGAGCAGTACTTC
>TRBV6-5|.|TRBD1|TRBJ1-2
CASSSGTGTPYGYTF
TGTGCCAGCAGTTCCGGGACAGGGACTCCCTATGGCTACACCTTC
>TRBV4-2|few|.|TRBJ2-3
CASSQDEGTNPQYF
TGTGCCAGCAGCCAAGATGAGGGCACTAATCCGCAGTATTTT
>TRBV2|.|.|TRBJ1-5
CASSQGGAGQPQHF
TGTGCCAGCAGCCAAGGGGGGGCGGGACAGCCCCAGCATTTT
>TRBV5-1|.|TRBD1|TRBJ2-7
CASSPDREQYF
TGCGCCAGCAGCCCGGACAGGGAGCAGTACTTC
>TRBV19|few|TRBD1|TRBJ1-2
CASSTSGTGLSSGYTF
TGTGCCAGTAGTACATCCGGGACAGGGCTTAGCAGTGGCTACACCTTC
>TRBV4-2|.|.|TRBJ1-1
CASSQEARRDPFLPEAFF
TGTGCCAGCAGCCAAGAGGCTCGCCGGGATCCCTTTCTTCCTGAAGCTTTCTTT
>TRBV6-5|.|.|TRBJ1-6
CASSWQTVGANSPLHF
TGTGCCAGCAGTTGGCAGACAGTGGGGGCAAATTCACCCCTCCACTTT
>TRBV29-1|few|.|TRBJ2-2
CSVAGPTRGGELFF
TGCAGCGTTGCCGGACCAACTCGGGGCGGGGAGCTGTTTTTT
>TRBV6-5|.|.|TRBJ2-7
CASSNRQGFEQYF
TGTGCCAGCAGTAATCGTCAGGGTTTCGAGCAGTACTTC
>TRBV29-1|.|.|TRBJ1-2
CSVALPGQINYGYTF
TGCAGCGTTGCACTACCTGGACAGATCAACTATGGCTACACCTTC
>TRBV30|.|.|TRBJ1-3
CAWRGLAHTIYF
TGTGCCTGGAGGGGACTCGCCCACACCATATATTTT
>TRBV7-2|once|.|TRBJ1-2
CASSLPGSYGYTF
TGTGCCAGCAGCTTACCAGGAAGCTATGGCTACACCTTC
>TRBV5-1|.|.|TRBJ1-1
CASSSTWGRGNTEAFF
TGCGCCAGCAGCTCGACGTGGGGGAGGGGGAACACTGAAGCTTTCTTT
>TRBV28|.|.|TRBJ1-1
CASSHTLVGAFF
TGTGCCAGCAGTCATACCCTCGTCGGAGCTTTCTTT
>TRBV4-3|.|.|TRBJ1-3
CASSQEEGYTIYF
TGCGCCAGCAGCCAAGAAGAGGGCTACACCATATATTTT
>TRBV6-1|few|.|TRBJ1-2
CASSEGGLGNYGYTF
TGTGCCAGCAGTGAAGGGGGCCTGGGAAACTATGGCTACACCTTC
>TRBV9|.|.|TRBJ1-1
CASSVGEGENTEAFF
TGTGCCAGCAGCGTAGGGGAGGGGGAAAACACTGAAGCTTTCTTT
>TRBV27|few|TRBD2|TRBJ2-2
CASSWEGLGTGELFF
TGTGCCAGCAGTTGGGAGGGCCTTGGCACCGGGGAGCTGTTTTTT
>TRBV28|.|.|TRBJ1-1
CASSLPTAMNTEAFF
TGTGCCAGCAGCCTTCCGACAGCTATGAACACTGAAGCTTTCTTT
>TRBV19|.|.|TRBJ2-5
CASSQYQETQYF
TGTGCCAGTAGTCAGTACCAAGAGACCCAGTACTTC
>TRBV5-4|.|TRBD1|TRBJ1-2
CASNPAGTGVRGYTF
TGTGCCAGCAACCCTGCCGGGACAGGGGTTAGGGGCTACACCTTC
>TRBV2|.|.|TRBJ2-1
CASSGQGKTNEQFF
TGTGCCAGCAGTGGGCAGGGGAAGACCAATGAGCAGTTCTTC
>TRBV30|few|.|TRBJ1-1
CAWGGYRTSAFF
TGTGCCTGGGGGGGGTATAGGACGTCGGCTTTCTTT
>TRBV29-1|few|.|TRBJ2-7
CSVEIPGDTGSYEQYF
TGCAGCGTTGAAATACCAGGGGATACAGGCTCCTACGAGCAGTACTTC
>TRBV2|.|.|TRBJ1-5
CASTPEWSNQPQHF
TGTGCCAGCACACCCGAGTGGAGCAATCAGCCCCAGCATTTT
>TRBV7-9|.|.|TRBJ2-5
CASSPTVGGRETQYF
TGTGCCAGCAGCCCCACAGTGGGGGGACGAGAGACCCAGTACTTC
>TRBV27|.|.|TRBJ1-1
CASSPAGDNTEAFF
TGTGCCAGCAGCCCCGCAGGGGATAACACTGAAGCTTTCTTT
>TRBV10-2|.|.|TRBJ2-7
CASSGTVGYYEQYF
TGCGCCAGCAGTGGGACAGTGGGTTACTACGAGCAGTACTTC
>TRBV18|.|TRBD2|TRBJ2-7
CASSGGDSYEQYF
TGTGCCAGCTCAGGGGGGGACTCCTACGAGCAGTACTTC
>TRBV5-1|.|.|TRBJ2-5
CASSLRGSEETQYF
TGCGCCAGCAGCCTCAGGGGCTCGGAAGAGACCCAGTACTTC
>TRBV6-1|few|.|TRBJ2-6
CASSEASSGANVLTF
TGTGCCAGCAGTGAAGCCAGCTCTGGGGCCAACGTCCTGACTTTC
>TRBV4-1|once|TRBD2|TRBJ2-7
CASSQDRSTSDSYEQYF
TGCGCCAGCAGCCAAGATCGGAGCACTAGCGACTCCTACGAGCAGTACTTC
>TRBV2|.|.|TRBJ2-7
CASTGLSYEQYF
TGTGCCAGCACTGGACTTTCCTACGAGCAGTACTTC
>TRBV7-7|.|TRBD2|TRBJ2-5
CASSLGGLAGETQYF
TGTGCTAGCAGCTTGGGAGGGCTGGCGGGCGAGACCCAGTACTTC
>TRBV7-3|once|.|TRBJ1-3
CASSSPAGNTIYF
TGTGCCAGCAGCTCCCCTGCTGGAAACACCATATATTTT
>TRBV6-1|.|.|TRBJ2-1
CASSVSWANNEQFF
TGTGCCAGCAGTGTTTCCTGGGCAAACAATGAGCAGTTCTTC
>TRBV5-1|.|TRBD1|TRBJ1-1
CASSFPGGTNTEAFF
TGCGCCAGCAGTTTCCCAGGGGGCACGAACACTGAAGCTTTCTTT